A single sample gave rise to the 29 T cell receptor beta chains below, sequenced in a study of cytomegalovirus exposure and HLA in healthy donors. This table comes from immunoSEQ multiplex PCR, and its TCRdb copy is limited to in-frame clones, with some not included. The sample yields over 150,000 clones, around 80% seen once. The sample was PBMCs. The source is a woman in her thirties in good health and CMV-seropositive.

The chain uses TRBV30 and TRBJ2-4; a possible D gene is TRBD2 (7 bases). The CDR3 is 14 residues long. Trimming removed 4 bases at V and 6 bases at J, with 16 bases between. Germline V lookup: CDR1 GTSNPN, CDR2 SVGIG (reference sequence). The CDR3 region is CAWTGGGGGNIQYF. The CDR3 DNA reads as TGTGCCTGGACGGGGGGCGGAGGTGGAAACATTCAGTACTTC.

The CDR3 DNA is TGTGCCAGCAGTGAGTGGGCGGAGCAGTTCTTC. Protein sequence: CASSEWAEQFF. The chain has TRBV2 and TRBJ2-1; D is undetermined. Per the germline V gene, CDR1 is SNHLY and CDR2 is FYNNEI. Trimming stripped 3 bases from V and 10 bases from J, with 7 bases between. CDR3 length equals 11 residues.

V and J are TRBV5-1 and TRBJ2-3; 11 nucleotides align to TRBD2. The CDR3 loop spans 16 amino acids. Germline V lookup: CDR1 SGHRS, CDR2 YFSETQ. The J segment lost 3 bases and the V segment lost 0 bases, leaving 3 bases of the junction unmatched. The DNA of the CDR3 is TGCGCCAGCAGCTTGGGTACTAGCGGGGGTACAGATACGCAGTATTTT. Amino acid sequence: CASSLGTSGGTDTQYF.

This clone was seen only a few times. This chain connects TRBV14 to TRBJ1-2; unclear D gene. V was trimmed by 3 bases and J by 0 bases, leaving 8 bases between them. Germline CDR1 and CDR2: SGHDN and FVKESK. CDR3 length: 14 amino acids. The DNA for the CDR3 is TGTGCCAGCAGCCAGAGCCTGGCTAACTATGGCTACACCTTC. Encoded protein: CASSQSLANYGYTF.

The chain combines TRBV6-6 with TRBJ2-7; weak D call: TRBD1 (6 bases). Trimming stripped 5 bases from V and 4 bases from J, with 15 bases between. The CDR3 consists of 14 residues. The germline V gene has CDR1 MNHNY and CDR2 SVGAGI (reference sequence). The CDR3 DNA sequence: TGTGCCAGCAGTCCCCTCGGACAGCAATACGAGCAGTACTTC. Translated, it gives CASSPLGQQYEQYF.

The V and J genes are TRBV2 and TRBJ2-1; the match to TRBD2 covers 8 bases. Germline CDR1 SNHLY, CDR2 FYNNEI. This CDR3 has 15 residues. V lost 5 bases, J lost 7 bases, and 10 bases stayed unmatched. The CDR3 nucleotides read TGTGCCAGCAGTCTAGCGGGTTCCAGTAGAAATGAGCAGTTCTTC. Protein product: CASSLAGSSRNEQFF.

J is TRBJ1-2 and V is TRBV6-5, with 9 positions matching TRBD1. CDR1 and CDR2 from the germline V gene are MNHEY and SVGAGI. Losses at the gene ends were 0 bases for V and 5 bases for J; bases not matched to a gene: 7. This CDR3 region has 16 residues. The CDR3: CASSYSGQGSLYGYTF. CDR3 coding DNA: TGTGCCAGCAGTTACTCAGGACAGGGGAGCCTTTATGGCTACACCTTC.

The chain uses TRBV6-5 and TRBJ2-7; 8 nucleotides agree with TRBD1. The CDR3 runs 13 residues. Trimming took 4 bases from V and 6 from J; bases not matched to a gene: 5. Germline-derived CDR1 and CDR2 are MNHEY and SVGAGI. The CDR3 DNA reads TGTGCCAGCAGTTCCCTACAGGGGGGCGAGCAGTACTTC. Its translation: CASSSLQGGEQYF.

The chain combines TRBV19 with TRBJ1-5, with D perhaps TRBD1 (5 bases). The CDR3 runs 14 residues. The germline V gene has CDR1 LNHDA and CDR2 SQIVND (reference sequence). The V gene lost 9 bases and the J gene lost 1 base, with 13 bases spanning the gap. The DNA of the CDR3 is TGTGCCAGCCGCGGGGCAGTAAGCAATCAGCCCCAGCATTTT. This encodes CASRGAVSNQPQHF.

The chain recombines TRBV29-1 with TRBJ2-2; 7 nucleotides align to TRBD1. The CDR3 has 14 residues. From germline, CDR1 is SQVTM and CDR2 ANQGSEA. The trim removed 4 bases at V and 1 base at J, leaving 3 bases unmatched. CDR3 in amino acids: CSVARDRNTGELFF. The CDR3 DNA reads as TGCAGCGTTGCCAGGGACAGGAACACCGGGGAGCTGTTTTTT.

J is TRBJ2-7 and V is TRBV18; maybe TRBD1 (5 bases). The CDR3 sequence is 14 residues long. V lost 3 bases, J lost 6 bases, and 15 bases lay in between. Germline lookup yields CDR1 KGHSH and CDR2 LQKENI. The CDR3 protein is CASSPRAGPVEQYF. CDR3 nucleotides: TGTGCCAGCTCACCTCGGGCAGGGCCGGTCGAGCAGTACTTC.

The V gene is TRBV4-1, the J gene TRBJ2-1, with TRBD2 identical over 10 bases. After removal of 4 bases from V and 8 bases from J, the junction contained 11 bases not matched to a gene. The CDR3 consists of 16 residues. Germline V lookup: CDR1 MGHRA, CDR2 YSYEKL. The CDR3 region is CASSPPSGTSVHEQFF. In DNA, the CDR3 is TGCGCCAGCAGCCCCCCGTCAGGGACTAGCGTGCATGAGCAGTTCTTC.

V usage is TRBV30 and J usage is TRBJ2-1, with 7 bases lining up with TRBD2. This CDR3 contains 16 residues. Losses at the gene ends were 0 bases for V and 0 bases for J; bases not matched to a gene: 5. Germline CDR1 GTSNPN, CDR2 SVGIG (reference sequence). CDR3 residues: CAWSVRLAASYNEQFF. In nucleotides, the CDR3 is TGTGCCTGGAGTGTACGCCTAGCGGCCTCCTACAATGAGCAGTTCTTC.

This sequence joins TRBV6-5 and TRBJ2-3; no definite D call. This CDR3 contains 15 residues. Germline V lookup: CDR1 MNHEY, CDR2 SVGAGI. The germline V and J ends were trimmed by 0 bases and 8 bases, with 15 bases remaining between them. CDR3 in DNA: TGTGCCAGCAGTTACTCTCCAGGAAGGTTCGGTACGCAGTATTTT. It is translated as CASSYSPGRFGTQYF.

CDR3 sequence: CASSVAEGYEQYF. The CDR3 DNA sequence: TGTGCCAGCAGCGTAGCGGAGGGTTACGAGCAGTACTTC. The chain uses TRBV9 and TRBJ2-7, with D perhaps matching TRBD2 (6 bases). V was cut by 0 bases and J by 4 bases, with 8 bases left in between. Germline V lookup: CDR1 SGDLS, CDR2 YYNGEE. This CDR3 comprises 13 residues.

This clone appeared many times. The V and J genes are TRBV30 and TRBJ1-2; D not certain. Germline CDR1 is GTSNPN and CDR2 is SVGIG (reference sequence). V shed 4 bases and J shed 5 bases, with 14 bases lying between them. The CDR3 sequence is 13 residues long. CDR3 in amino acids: CAWTAGLLYGYTF. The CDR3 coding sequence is TGTGCCTGGACCGCGGGGTTGTTATATGGCTACACCTTC.

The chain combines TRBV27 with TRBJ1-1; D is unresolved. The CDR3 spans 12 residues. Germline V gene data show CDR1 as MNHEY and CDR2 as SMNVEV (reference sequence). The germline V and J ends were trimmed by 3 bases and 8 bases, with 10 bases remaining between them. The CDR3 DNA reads TGTGCCAGCAGTTTCCCGGGAAGGGAAGCTTTCTTT. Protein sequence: CASSFPGREAFF.

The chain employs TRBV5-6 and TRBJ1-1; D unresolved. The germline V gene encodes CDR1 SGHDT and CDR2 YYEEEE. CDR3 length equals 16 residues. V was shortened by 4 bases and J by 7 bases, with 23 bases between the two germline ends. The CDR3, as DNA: TGTGCCAGCAGCGATTTCCGAGGCCCCGGAAGGAATGAAGCTTTCTTT. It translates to CASSDFRGPGRNEAFF.

As DNA, the CDR3 is TGTGCCACCAGCACCCGGGACAAAGGGTCCTACGAGCAGTACTTC. This translates into CATSTRDKGSYEQYF. V usage is TRBV15 and J usage is TRBJ2-7; possibly TRBD1 for D (6 bases). V lost 4 bases, J lost 1 base, and 14 bases lay in between. Germline lookup yields CDR1 LNHNV and CDR2 YYDKDF (reference sequence). The CDR3 is 15 amino acids.

CDR3: CASSLTRGTNTEAFF. The DNA for the CDR3 is TGTGCCAGCAGCTTAACGAGAGGTACGAACACTGAAGCTTTCTTT. The genes are TRBV7-3 and TRBJ1-1; D is ambiguous. CDR1 SGHTA and CDR2 FQGTGA come from the germline V gene. The CDR3 runs to 15 residues. With 0 bases removed from V and 1 base from J, the gap between germline ends came to 9 bases.

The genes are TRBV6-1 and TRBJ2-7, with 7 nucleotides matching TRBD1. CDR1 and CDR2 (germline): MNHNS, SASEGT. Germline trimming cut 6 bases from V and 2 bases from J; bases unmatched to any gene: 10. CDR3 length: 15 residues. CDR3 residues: CASREQGQSTYEQYF. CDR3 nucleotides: TGTGCCAGCAGAGAACAGGGACAGTCTACCTACGAGCAGTACTTC.

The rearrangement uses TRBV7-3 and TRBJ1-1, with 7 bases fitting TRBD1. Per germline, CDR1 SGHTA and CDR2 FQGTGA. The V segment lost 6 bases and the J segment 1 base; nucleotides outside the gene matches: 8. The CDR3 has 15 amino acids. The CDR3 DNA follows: TGTGCCAGCAGTAGATCCGGGACAGAGAACACTGAAGCTTTCTTT. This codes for CASSRSGTENTEAFF.

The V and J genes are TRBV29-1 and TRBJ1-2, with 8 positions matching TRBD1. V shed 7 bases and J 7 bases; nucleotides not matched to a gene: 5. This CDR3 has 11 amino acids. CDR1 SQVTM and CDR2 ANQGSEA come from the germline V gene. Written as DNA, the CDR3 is TGCAGCGCTGGACAGGGTCCTGGCTACACCTTC. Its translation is CSAGQGPGYTF.

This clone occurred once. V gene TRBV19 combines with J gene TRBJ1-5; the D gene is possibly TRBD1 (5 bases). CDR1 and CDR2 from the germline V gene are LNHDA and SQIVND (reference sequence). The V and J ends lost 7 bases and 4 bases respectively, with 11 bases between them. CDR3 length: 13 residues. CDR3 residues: CASIWRGNQPQHF. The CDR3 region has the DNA TGTGCCAGTATTTGGAGGGGTAATCAGCCCCAGCATTTT.

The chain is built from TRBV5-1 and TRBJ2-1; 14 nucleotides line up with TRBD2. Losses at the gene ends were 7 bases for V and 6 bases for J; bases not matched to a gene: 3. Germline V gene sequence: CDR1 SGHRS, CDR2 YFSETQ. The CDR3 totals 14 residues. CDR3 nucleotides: TGCGCCAGCGGCGGACTAGCGGGAGGCAATGAGCAGTTCTTC. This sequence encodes CASGGLAGGNEQFF.

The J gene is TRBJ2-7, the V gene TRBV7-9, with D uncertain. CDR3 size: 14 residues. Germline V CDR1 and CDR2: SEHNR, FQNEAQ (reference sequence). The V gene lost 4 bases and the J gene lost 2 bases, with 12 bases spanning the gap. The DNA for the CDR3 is TGTGCCAGCAGCTACCCTGGGCAGGCCTACGAGCAGTACTTC. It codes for CASSYPGQAYEQYF.

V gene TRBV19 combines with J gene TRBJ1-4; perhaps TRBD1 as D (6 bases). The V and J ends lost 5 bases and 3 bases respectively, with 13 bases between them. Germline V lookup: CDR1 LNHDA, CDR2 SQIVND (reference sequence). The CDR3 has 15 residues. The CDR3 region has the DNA TGTGCCAGTAGTTCCCGGGACAACTCTAATGAAAAACTGTTTTTT. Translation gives CASSSRDNSNEKLFF.

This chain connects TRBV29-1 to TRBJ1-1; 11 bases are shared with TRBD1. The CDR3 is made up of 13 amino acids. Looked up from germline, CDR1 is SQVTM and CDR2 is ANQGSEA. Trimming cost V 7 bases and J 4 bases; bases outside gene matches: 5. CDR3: CSASDRGLTEAFF. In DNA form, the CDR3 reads TGCAGCGCGTCGGACAGGGGGCTCACTGAAGCTTTCTTT. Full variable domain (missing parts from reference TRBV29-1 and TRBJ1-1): SAVISQKPSRDICQRGTSLTIQCQVDSQVTMMFWYRQQPGQSLTLIATANQGSEATYESGFVIDKFPISRPNLTFSTLTVSNMSPEDSSIYLCSASDRGLTEAFFGQGTRLTVV.

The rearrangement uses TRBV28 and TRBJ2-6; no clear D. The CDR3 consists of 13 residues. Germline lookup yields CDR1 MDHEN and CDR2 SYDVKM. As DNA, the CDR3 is TGTGGTAGTTTTAAGTCTGGGGCCAACGTCCTGACTTTC. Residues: CGSFKSGANVLTF.